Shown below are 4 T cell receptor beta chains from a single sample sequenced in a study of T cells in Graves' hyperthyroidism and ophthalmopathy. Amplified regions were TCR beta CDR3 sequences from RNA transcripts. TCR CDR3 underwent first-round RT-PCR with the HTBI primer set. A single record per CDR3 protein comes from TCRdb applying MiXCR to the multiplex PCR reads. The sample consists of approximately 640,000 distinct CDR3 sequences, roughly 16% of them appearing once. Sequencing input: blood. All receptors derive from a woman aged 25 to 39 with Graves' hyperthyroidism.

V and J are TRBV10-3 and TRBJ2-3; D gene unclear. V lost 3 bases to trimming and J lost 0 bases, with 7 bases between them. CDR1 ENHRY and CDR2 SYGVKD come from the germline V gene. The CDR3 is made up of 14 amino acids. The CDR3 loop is CAISDGTSTDTQYF. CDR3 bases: TGTGCCATCAGTGATGGCACTAGCACAGATACGCAGTATTTT.

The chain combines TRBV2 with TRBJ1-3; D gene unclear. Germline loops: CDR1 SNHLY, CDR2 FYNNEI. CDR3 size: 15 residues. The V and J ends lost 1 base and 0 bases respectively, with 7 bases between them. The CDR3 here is CASSEGRLSGNTIYF. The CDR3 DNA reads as TGTGCCAGCAGTGAAGGCAGGCTCTCTGGAAACACCATATATTTT.

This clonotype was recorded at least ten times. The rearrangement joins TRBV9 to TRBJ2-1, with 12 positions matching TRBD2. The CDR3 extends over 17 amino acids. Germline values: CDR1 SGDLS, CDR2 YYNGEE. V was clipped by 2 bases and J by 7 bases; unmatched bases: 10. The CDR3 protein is CASSVRLAGEGGNEQFF. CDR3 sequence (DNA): TGTGCCAGCAGCGTCCGACTAGCGGGAGAGGGGGGGAATGAGCAGTTCTTC.

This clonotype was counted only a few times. The CDR3 region is CASSSRDRVDSFF. CDR3 DNA sequence: TGTGCCAGCAGTTCCCGGGACAGGGTCGATTCTTTCTTT. The rearrangement uses TRBV12-3 or TRBV12-4 and TRBJ1-1; 9 bases are shared with TRBD1. The CDR3 totals 13 residues. Trimming cost V 4 bases and J 12 bases; bases outside gene matches: 9.